This TCR beta chain was sequenced for a study of cytomegalovirus exposure and HLA in healthy donors. Germline loops: CDR1 MGHRA, CDR2 YSYEKL. Losses at the gene ends were 3 bases for V and 0 bases for J; bases not matched to a gene: 4. CDR3 length equals 15 residues. PCR was performed using 60 Vbeta and 13 Jbeta primers. Profiling relied on immunoSEQ multiplex PCR, and the TCRdb table lists in-frame clones only, not all of them. The sample lists around 150,000 clones, over 60% occurring once. The sample comprised PBMCs. The origin of this receptor is a woman younger than 45 in good health and CMV-seronegative. The rearrangement uses TRBV4-1 and TRBJ2-7; TRBD2 aligns across 8 bases. The CDR3 nucleotides are TGCGCCAGCAGCCATGAGACTAGCGTCTCCTACGAGCAGTACTTC. Translated: CASSHETSVSYEQYF.